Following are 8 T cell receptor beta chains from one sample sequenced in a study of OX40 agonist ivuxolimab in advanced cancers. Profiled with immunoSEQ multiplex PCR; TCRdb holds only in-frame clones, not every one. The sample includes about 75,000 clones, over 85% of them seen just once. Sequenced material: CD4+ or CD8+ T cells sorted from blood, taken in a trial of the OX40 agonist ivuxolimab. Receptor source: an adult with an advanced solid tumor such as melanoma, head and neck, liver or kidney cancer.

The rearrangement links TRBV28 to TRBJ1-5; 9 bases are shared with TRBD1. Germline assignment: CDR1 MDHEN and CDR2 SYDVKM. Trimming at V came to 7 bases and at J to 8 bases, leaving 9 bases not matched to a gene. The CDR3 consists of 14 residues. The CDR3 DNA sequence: TGTGCCAGCATCCGGGACAGGGTCGTCGAGCCCCAGCATTTT. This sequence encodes CASIRDRVVEPQHF.

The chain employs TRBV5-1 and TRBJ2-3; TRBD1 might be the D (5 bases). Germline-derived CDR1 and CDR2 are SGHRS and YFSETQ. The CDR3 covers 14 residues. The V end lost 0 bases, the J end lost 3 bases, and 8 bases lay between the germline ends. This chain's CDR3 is CASSLGQITDTQYF. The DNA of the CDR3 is TGCGCCAGCAGCTTGGGACAGATAACAGATACGCAGTATTTT.

CDR3 residues: CASSRTGDRNLNQPQHF. The CDR3 coding sequence is TGTGCCAGCAGTCGGACAGGGGACAGAAACCTTAATCAGCCCCAGCATTTT. The rearrangement joins TRBV28 to TRBJ1-5, with 9 bases identical to TRBD1. The CDR3 has 17 amino acids. V was clipped by 5 bases and J by 4 bases; unmatched bases: 12. The germline CDR1 and CDR2 sequences are MDHEN and SYDVKM.

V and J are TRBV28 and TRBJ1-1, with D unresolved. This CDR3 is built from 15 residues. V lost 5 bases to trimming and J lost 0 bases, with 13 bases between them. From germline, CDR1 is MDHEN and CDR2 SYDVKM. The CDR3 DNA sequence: TGTGCCAGCAGTCCCTCTTCCGGTATGAACACTGAAGCTTTCTTT. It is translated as CASSPSSGMNTEAFF. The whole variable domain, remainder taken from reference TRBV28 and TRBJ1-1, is DVKVTQSSRYLVKRTGEKVFLECVQDMDHENMFWYRQDPGLGLRLIYFSYDVKMKEKGDIPEGYSVSREKKERFSLILESASTNQTSMYLCASSPSSGMNTEAFFGQGTRLTVV.

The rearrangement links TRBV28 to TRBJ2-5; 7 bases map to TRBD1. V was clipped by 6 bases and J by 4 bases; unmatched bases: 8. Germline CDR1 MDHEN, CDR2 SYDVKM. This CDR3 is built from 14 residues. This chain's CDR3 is CASRRQGGRETQYF. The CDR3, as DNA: TGTGCCAGCAGAAGACAGGGTGGACGAGAGACCCAGTACTTC. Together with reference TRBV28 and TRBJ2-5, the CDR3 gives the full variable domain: DVKVTQSSRYLVKRTGEKVFLECVQDMDHENMFWYRQDPGLGLRLIYFSYDVKMKEKGDIPEGYSVSREKKERFSLILESASTNQTSMYLCASRRQGGRETQYFGPGTRLLVL.

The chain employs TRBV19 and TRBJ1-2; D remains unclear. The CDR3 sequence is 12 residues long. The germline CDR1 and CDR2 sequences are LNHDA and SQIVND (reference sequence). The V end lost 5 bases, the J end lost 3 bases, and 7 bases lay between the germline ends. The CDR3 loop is CASSPGDYGYTF. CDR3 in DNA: TGTGCCAGTAGTCCCGGTGACTATGGCTACACCTTC.

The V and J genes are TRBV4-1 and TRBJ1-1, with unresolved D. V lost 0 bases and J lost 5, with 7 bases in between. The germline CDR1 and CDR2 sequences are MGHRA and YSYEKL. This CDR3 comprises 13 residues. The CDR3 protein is CASSQERGTEAFF. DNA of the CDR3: TGCGCCAGCAGCCAAGAAAGAGGGACTGAAGCTTTCTTT.

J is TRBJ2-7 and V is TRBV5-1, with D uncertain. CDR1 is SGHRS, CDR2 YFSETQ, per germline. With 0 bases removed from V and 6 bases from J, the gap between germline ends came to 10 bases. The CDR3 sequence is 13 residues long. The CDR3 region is CASSLVLGSEQYF. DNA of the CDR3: TGCGCCAGCAGCTTGGTTTTGGGTTCCGAGCAGTACTTC.